This T cell receptor beta chain was captured in a study of blood T cells in healthy people across ages (dated by TCRdb to 2015 to 2017). Regarding the study in general: In model experiments, roughly one uniquely barcoded TCR beta cDNA molecule per two T cells was captured by template switching. To track age-related changes in TCR beta repertoire diversity, the study relied on deep sequencing normalized with unique cDNA molecular identifiers. Four age groups were formed from the donors: young (average approximately 17 years), middle-aged (approximately 40), aged (more than 55) and long-lived (less than 85). To avoid experimental bias, donors of different ages were spread randomly across the sequencing lanes. Using the same blood draw, the study looked at two additional independent replicas of 1 million unique cDNA reads for two donors, one aged 18 to 30 and the other aged 80 or older.

The roughly 39 donors, aged roughly 6 to 90 years, were systemically healthy Caucasian individuals from Russia. Approximately 9.3 milliliters of peripheral blood were collected from each donor into EDTA-treated Vacutainer tubes. PBMCs were isolated by Ficoll-Paque density-gradient centrifugation, with at least 7 million obtained per sample. Trizol reagent was used to extract total RNA from the PBMCs, yielding at least 6 micrograms per sample. Naive CD45RAhigh/CD27high T cell percentages were measured by flow cytometry on a PBMC aliquot from every donor. From the germline V gene, CDR1 is MDHEN and CDR2 is SYDVKM. Measured from the cysteine to the phenylalanine, the CDR3 is 15 residues long. Kept here is only the CDR3 DNA, which spans 45 bases and is read in frame from base 1. Between the V and J ends, shortened by 3 bases and 4 bases respectively, the junction contains 10 bases. About this clonotype: This receptor's antigen is unknown. No clone much larger than this one lies a single base away; base qualities are absent.

Points the paper makes about the study in general: Conclusive comparison of naive and antigen-experienced compartments was prevented by the profiling of bulk unsorted PBMCs. Estimates of total diversity based on one million sequenced T cells were considered lower bounds and underestimates. Because donor CMV infection status was unknown, age-related changes in expanded clonotypes were potentially confounded. Observed TCR beta diversity correlated strongly with the percentage of naive T cells measured by flow cytometry. Compared with the aged group, more naive CD4+ T cells, fewer expanded clones and increased TCR diversity were shown by the long-lived group, suggesting age selection. As age increased, observed TCR beta diversity per million T cells dropped in a roughly linear way, and a significant reduction was already evident by age roughly 36.

The library came from 5' RACE. Sequencer: Illumina HiSeq 2500. A second about 7 to 12 cycle PCR used a sample-barcoded 5' primer and a J-beta primer mix. A template-switch 5' adaptor carrying 12 random nucleotides introduced a unique molecular identifier onto each TCR beta cDNA molecule. Each sample yielded at least 2.5 million CDR3-containing paired-end reads. The Mint cDNA synthesis kit, primed by a TRBC-specific oligonucleotide, was used to synthesize first-strand cDNA from all RNA. After uracil-DNA glycosylase treatment, a first 18-cycle PCR used universal primers M1SS and BC2_uni_R on all cDNA. In the original analysis: For normalization, 1 million high-quality reads were randomly selected from each sample, with every read carrying a distinct molecular identifier. Reads with shared molecular identifiers were discarded instead of being binned into consensus sequences. MiTCR, set to a Q25 quality threshold and the strictest error-elimination algorithm, was used for CDR3 identification, clonotype clustering and error correction. A nonparametric unseen species model using Euler transformation provided a lower-bound estimate of total TCR beta diversity. TCRdb redid the processing of the public reads, applying fastp at Q25 and MiXCR, and retained in-frame beta chains. Rows with a matching CDR3 protein are joined into one entry that keeps the most common DNA and genes. These V and J calls rely on TCRdb rather than the paper's analysis. This sample comprises some 670,000 distinct CDR3 sequences, around 50% of them detected only once. The top ten clonotypes cover 13% of the sample.

Recombination linked TRBV28 to TRBJ2-6; the D gene is possibly TRBD1, with 5 bases matching. The source material was blood. The TCR originated in an elderly woman in good health. The DNA reads as follows: TGTGCCAGCAGTTTCACAGGCGAGGGGGCCAACGTCCTGACTTTC. This sequence encodes CASSFTGEGANVLTF.